The entry below gives a single T cell receptor beta chain sequence along with its context. Sequenced by immunoSEQ multiplex PCR; TCRdb stores in-frame clones only, minus some. The table includes roughly 300,000 clones, more than 60% detected once. Germline V gene lookup returns CDR1 LGHNA and CDR2 YSLEER. The CDR3 length is 17 residues. The V end lost 1 base, the J end lost 4 bases, and 16 bases lay between the germline ends. This sample was taken from a study of shared clonotypes between healthy human individuals. The chain recombines TRBV4-3 with TRBJ2-2; TRBD2 is a possible D gene (5 bases). The material sequenced was memory CD4+ T cells sorted from blood. The subset here: CD45RA-negative fraction. The clonotype comes from a man aged 25-45 years in good health. In DNA form, the CDR3 reads TGCGCCAGCAGCCAAGCGGTGGATTGGGAGTCCACCGGGGAGCTGTTTTTT. Its translation: CASSQAVDWESTGELFF.